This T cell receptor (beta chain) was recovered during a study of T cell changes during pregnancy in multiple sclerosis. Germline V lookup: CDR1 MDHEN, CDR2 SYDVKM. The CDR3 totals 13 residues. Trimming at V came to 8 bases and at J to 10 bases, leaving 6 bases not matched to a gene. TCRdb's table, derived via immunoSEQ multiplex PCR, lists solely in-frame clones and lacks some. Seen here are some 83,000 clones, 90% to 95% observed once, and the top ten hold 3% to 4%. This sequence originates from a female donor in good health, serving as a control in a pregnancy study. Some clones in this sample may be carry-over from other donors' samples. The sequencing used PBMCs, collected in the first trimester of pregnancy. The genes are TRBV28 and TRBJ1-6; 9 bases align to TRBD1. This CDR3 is CASYGTGSSPLHF. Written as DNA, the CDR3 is TGTGCCAGCTATGGGACAGGGTCATCACCCCTCCACTTT.